The next 7 T cell receptor beta chains were all read from a single sample in a study of blood T cells in healthy people across ages. Combining a sample-barcoded 5' primer with a J-beta primer mix, a second PCR ran for 7 to 11 cycles. A single record per CDR3 protein comes from TCRdb applying MiXCR to the 5' RACE reads. The sample lists roughly 1.5 million distinct CDR3 sequences, 42% occurring once. Sequences were obtained from blood. Receptors originate from a woman between 18 and 29 years old in good health.

Note on this clonotype: The germline gene is not matched at one end of the junction; a read error may be the cause. The chain recombines TRBV28 with TRBJ2-1, with 15 bases aligning to TRBD2. CDR1 MDHEN and CDR2 SYDVKM come from the germline V gene. There are 16 residues in the CDR3. This CDR3 is CASSWTSGRAVDERFF. The CDR3 DNA reads as TGTGCCAGCAGTTGGACTAGCGGGAGGGCCGTGGATGAGCGGTTCTTC. The whole variable domain, filled in from reference TRBV28 and TRBJ2-1, reads DVKVTQSSRYLVKRTGEKVFLECVQDMDHENMFWYRQDPGLGLRLIYFSYDVKMKEKGDIPEGYSVSREKKERFSLILESASTNQTSMYLCASSWTSGRAVDERFFGPGTRLTVL.

This clonotype has just one count. A single base separates this from a much larger clone, so it may be a read error. The rearrangement joins TRBV12-3 or TRBV12-4 to TRBJ2-6; D gene ambiguous. The CDR3 runs 15 residues. The CDR3 nucleotides read TGTACCAGCAGTTTAGCTAGCTCTGGGGCCAACGTCCTGACTTTC. Its protein is CTSSLASSGANVLTF.

This chain uses TRBV4-1 with TRBJ1-2; D not certain. The CDR3 totals 14 residues. The V end was cut by 0 bases, the J end by 4 bases, with 9 bases between. The germline gives CDR1 MGHRA, CDR2 YSYEKL. CDR3: CASSQEEAGYGYTF. CDR3 nucleotides: TGCGCCAGCAGCCAAGAAGAGGCCGGCTATGGCTACACCTTC.

The chain links TRBV4-2 to TRBJ2-7, with 7 bases lining up with TRBD1. The CDR3 spans 16 residues. The trim removed 4 bases at V and 3 bases at J, leaving 12 bases unmatched. CDR1 and CDR2 from the germline V gene are LGHNA and YNFKEQ. The CDR3 sequence is CASSPVGTGEFYEQYF. DNA for the CDR3: TGTGCCAGCAGCCCAGTTGGCACAGGGGAGTTCTACGAGCAGTACTTC.

This clonotype was counted between two and nine times. The rearrangement joins TRBV20-1 to TRBJ2-2, with 12 bases lining up with TRBD2. Germline V gene lookup returns CDR1 DFQATT and CDR2 SNEGSKA (reference sequence). The V segment lost 6 bases and the J segment 3 bases; nucleotides outside the gene matches: 2. The CDR3 is made up of 14 amino acids. DNA of the CDR3: TGCAGTGCCACTAGCGGGGGGCACACCGGGGAGCTGTTTTTT. Amino acids: CSATSGGHTGELFF.

The chain employs TRBV7-2 and TRBJ2-5; the match to TRBD2 covers 11 bases. V dropped 4 bases and J dropped 4; count of bases not matched to a gene: 5. The CDR3 runs to 15 residues. Germline V CDR1 and CDR2: SGHTA, FQGNSA. The CDR3 protein is CASSSRGTSGETQYF. CDR3 nucleotides: TGTGCCAGCAGCTCTCGTGGGACTAGCGGAGAGACCCAGTACTTC.

The V and J genes are TRBV4-3 and TRBJ2-7; the match to TRBD2 covers 7 bases. Germline-derived CDR1 and CDR2 are LGHNA and YSLEER. The trim removed 0 bases at V and 12 bases at J, leaving 20 bases unmatched. This CDR3 is built from 17 residues. The CDR3 reads CASSQDFGGLAASVLYF. CDR3 sequence (DNA): TGCGCCAGCAGCCAAGATTTTGGTGGGCTAGCGGCCTCTGTTCTGTACTTC.